This entry lists 26 T cell receptor beta chains sequenced from one sample in a study of Graves' ophthalmopathy and Graves' hyperthyroidism (dated 2018 in TCRdb). Sequenced using an Illumina HiSeq 2000. For repertoire sequencing, the TCR beta CDR3 regions were amplified from RNA transcripts. The first round of RT-PCR was done with HTBI primers and the Qiagen OneStep RT-PCR kit, and was followed by a second round of multiplex PCR, then size selection and purification. TCRdb's own reprocessing of the public reads used fastp at Q25 and MiXCR and kept productive beta chains. When rows share a CDR3 protein, they turn into one entry using the most common DNA and genes. Across this sample there are 200,000 to 300,000 distinct CDR3 sequences, with around 45% seen only once. The ten largest account for 40% to 55% of the sample. The specimen sequenced was peripheral blood. The receptors originated from an adult man with Graves' ophthalmopathy.

The V and J genes are TRBV9 and TRBJ2-5; 8 bases map to TRBD2. V gave up 4 bases and J gave up 5 bases; unmatched junction bases: 10. CDR1 is SGDLS, CDR2 YYNGEE, per germline. CDR3 length equals 15 residues. The CDR3: CASSRGGSGIETQYF. For the CDR3, the DNA is TGTGCCAGCAGCCGGGGAGGTAGCGGGATCGAGACCCAGTACTTC.

This clonotype was seen a few times. The V call is TRBV5-1, the J call TRBJ2-2, with D perhaps TRBD1 (5 bases). CDR3 size: 14 residues. From germline, CDR1 is SGHRS and CDR2 YFSETQ. The V end was cut by 6 bases, the J end by 4 bases, with 13 bases between. The DNA of the CDR3 is TGCGCCAGCAATGTCAGGGAAAGCACCGGGGAGCTGTTTTTT. The encoded protein is CASNVRESTGELFF.

The rearrangement uses TRBV4-1 and TRBJ1-6; D is unresolved. The V and J ends lost 3 bases and 14 bases respectively, with 14 bases between them. The CDR3 sequence is 13 residues long. CDR1 is MGHRA and CDR2 is YSYEKL in the germline V gene. CDR3: CASSQDGEWALHF. CDR3 in DNA: TGCGCCAGCAGCCAGGACGGGGAGTGGGCCCTCCACTTT.

V and J are TRBV10-3 and TRBJ2-7, with 12 positions matching TRBD1. Trimming removed 10 bases from V and 7 bases from J; junction bases left unmatched: 14. This CDR3 is built from 15 residues. From germline, CDR1 is ENHRY and CDR2 SYGVKD. The CDR3 here is CASRAGTGGAWEQYF. The CDR3 DNA is TGTGCCAGCAGAGCCGGGACAGGGGGCGCGTGGGAGCAGTACTTC.

V and J are TRBV5-1 and TRBJ1-6; 9 bases line up with TRBD1. The J segment lost 4 bases and the V segment lost 4 bases, leaving 9 bases of the junction unmatched. The CDR3 runs to 17 residues. Per the germline V gene, CDR1 is SGHRS and CDR2 is YFSETQ. CDR3 amino acids: CASSLEDRGKYNSPLHF. The DNA of the CDR3 is TGCGCCAGCAGCCTAGAGGACAGGGGCAAGTATAATTCACCCCTCCACTTT.

This clonotype was found a few times. The chain uses TRBV5-1 and TRBJ1-4, with no clear D. Trimming left V 5 bases short and J 5 bases short, with 13 bases between. Germline CDR1 and CDR2: SGHRS and YFSETQ. This CDR3 contains 14 residues. The CDR3 spells CASRSGTVNEKLFF. The CDR3 coding sequence is TGCGCCAGCAGAAGTGGTACGGTAAATGAAAAACTGTTTTTT.

The chain is built from TRBV5-5 and TRBJ2-3; TRBD1 is a possible D gene (5 bases). CDR3 length: 13 amino acids. Trimming took off 2 bases at V and 6 bases at J, with 10 bases between the two ends. Germline assignment: CDR1 SGHKS and CDR2 YYEKEE (reference sequence). The CDR3 sequence is CASSLRGMDTQYF. The CDR3 DNA reads TGTGCCAGCAGCTTAAGGGGTATGGATACGCAGTATTTT.

The chain has TRBV7-2 and TRBJ1-2; a possible D gene is TRBD1 (6 bases). V was cut by 4 bases and J by 4 bases, with 16 bases left in between. The CDR3 is made up of 15 amino acids. CDR1 SGHTA and CDR2 FQGNSA come from the germline V gene. CDR3 protein: CASSSPGEAAYGYTF. The DNA of the CDR3 is TGTGCCAGCAGCTCCCCAGGGGAGGCGGCCTATGGCTACACCTTC.

With regard to this clonotype: This may be a read error, as it is one base from a much larger clone. The chain combines TRBV10-3 with TRBJ1-1; 7 positions agree with TRBD1. Germline CDR1 ENHRY, CDR2 SYGVKD. The trim removed 4 bases at V and 11 bases at J, leaving 4 bases unmatched. This CDR3 contains 11 residues. The CDR3 is CAISVGTDAFF. The CDR3 nucleotides read TGTGCCATCAGTGTTGGGACAGATGCTTTCTTT.

This clonotype came up many times. The chain employs TRBV6-5 and TRBJ1-1; no reliable D call. The germline V gene has CDR1 MNHEY and CDR2 SVGAGI. V was pared by 4 bases and J by 1 base, with 13 bases between. The length of the CDR3 is 15 residues. The CDR3 is CASSLGSRGNTEAFF. CDR3 coding DNA: TGTGCCAGCAGTTTAGGATCGCGCGGGAACACTGAAGCTTTCTTT.

The chain links TRBV27 to TRBJ2-5; the D gene is possibly TRBD2 (6 bases). The length of the CDR3 is 15 residues. Germline V gives CDR1 MNHEY, CDR2 SMNVEV (reference sequence). Trimming removed 0 bases from V and 5 bases from J, with 13 bases in between. CDR3 nucleotides: TGTGCCAGCAGTTTATCCTTGGGAGGAGGTGAGACCCAGTACTTC. Its translation: CASSLSLGGGETQYF.

The genes are TRBV11-2 and TRBJ2-2; 7 nucleotides line up with TRBD1. There are 16 residues in the CDR3. V trimming: 5 bases; J trimming: 0 bases; junction bases outside the gene matches: 6. Germline CDR1 is SGHAT and CDR2 is FQNNGV. The CDR3 sequence is CASSVWDRSNTGELFF. The CDR3 coding sequence is TGTGCCAGCAGCGTTTGGGACAGATCGAACACCGGGGAGCTGTTTTTT.

The V and J genes are TRBV12-3 or TRBV12-4 and TRBJ2-5; no clear D. The CDR3 totals 14 residues. Trimming left V 1 base short and J 2 bases short, with 8 bases between. CDR3 region: CASSLGSPQETQYF. For the CDR3, the DNA is TGTGCCAGCAGTTTAGGTAGTCCGCAAGAGACCCAGTACTTC.

The chain links TRBV12-3 or TRBV12-4 to TRBJ2-7; TRBD2 agrees at 7 bases. CDR3 length: 15 residues. V was pared by 8 bases and J by 6 bases, with 16 bases of the junction left unmatched. The CDR3 protein is CASLTTRLALGEQYF. CDR3 DNA sequence: TGTGCCAGCTTAACCACCCGACTAGCACTTGGCGAGCAGTACTTC.

This clonotype was detected a few times. The chain couples TRBV24-1 to TRBJ2-3; 8 bases are a match to TRBD1. CDR1 KGHDR and CDR2 SFDVKD come from the germline V gene. Losses at the gene ends were 3 bases for V and 1 base for J; bases not matched to a gene: 5. The CDR3 extends over 16 amino acids. The CDR3 spells CATSDPKTGGTDTQYF. In DNA, the CDR3 is TGTGCCACCAGTGATCCTAAGACAGGGGGCACAGATACGCAGTATTTT.

This clonotype occurred a few times. The rearrangement uses TRBV20-1 and TRBJ1-5; tentatively, D is TRBD1 (5 bases). Trimming left V 6 bases short and J 5 bases short, with 14 bases between. The CDR3 runs 13 residues. CDR1 DFQATT and CDR2 SNEGSKA come from the germline V gene (reference sequence). CDR3 in amino acids: CSASPDTDQPQHF. CDR3 in DNA: TGCAGTGCATCCCCGGACACTGATCAGCCCCAGCATTTT.

A few counts support this clonotype. The V and J genes are TRBV5-4 and TRBJ1-2, with D unclear. This CDR3 is built from 13 residues. Germline V gives CDR1 SGHNT, CDR2 YYREEE (reference sequence). The V end lost 0 bases, the J end lost 4 bases, and 7 bases lay between the germline ends. CDR3 nucleotide sequence: TGTGCCAGCAGCTTGGAAACGCTCTATGGCTACACCTTC. Translated, it gives CASSLETLYGYTF.

This rearrangement joins TRBV7-3 to TRBJ2-2; D remains unclear. The CDR3 spans 14 residues. V shed 8 bases and J shed 3 bases, with 13 bases lying between them. In germline, CDR1 is SGHTA, CDR2 FQGTGA. CDR3 coding DNA: TGTGCCAGCTCACCGACCCGGGACACCGGGGAGCTGTTTTTT. It translates to CASSPTRDTGELFF.

J is TRBJ1-3 and V is TRBV20-1; D gene uncertain. Germline V gene lookup returns CDR1 DFQATT and CDR2 SNEGSKA (reference sequence). The length of the CDR3 is 16 residues. Trimming took 3 bases from V and 3 from J, leaving 18 bases between them. CDR3 sequence: CSARGNSKPFGNTIYF. CDR3 DNA sequence: TGCAGTGCTAGGGGGAACTCTAAGCCCTTTGGAAACACCATATATTTT.

About this clonotype itself: An end of the junction differs from the germline gene, which may be a read error. This chain links TRBV5-1 with TRBJ2-7; D might be TRBD1 or TRBD2, each matching 5 bases. The CDR3 is made up of 15 amino acids. CDR1 SGHRS and CDR2 YFSETQ come from the germline V gene. In DNA, the CDR3 is TGCGCCAGCAGCTTGGCCCAGGGAGACCCCTACAAGCAGTACTTC. Translated, it gives CASSLAQGDPYKQYF. The full variable domain, rest sourced from reference TRBV5-1 and TRBJ2-7, is KAGVTQTPRYLIKTRGQQVTLSCSPISGHRSVSWYQQTPGQGLQFLFEYFSETQRNKGNFPGRFSGRQFSNSRSEMNVSTLELGDSALYLCASSLAQGDPYKQYFGPGTRLTVT.

J is TRBJ1-2 and V is TRBV7-3, with 11 bases aligning to TRBD1. This CDR3 has 16 amino acids. J gave up 4 bases and V 6 bases, and 10 bases lay outside the gene matches. Looked up from germline, CDR1 is SGHTA and CDR2 is FQGTGA. CDR3 in DNA: TGTGCCAGCAGGTCTGAATCGGGACAGGGGGTCTATGGCTACACCTTC. Protein sequence: CASRSESGQGVYGYTF.

The genes are TRBV19 and TRBJ2-2; no definite D call. Trimming cost V 11 bases and J 0 bases, with 16 bases left between them. CDR3 length: 15 amino acids. Germline V gives CDR1 LNHDA, CDR2 SQIVND (reference sequence). CDR3 nucleotide sequence: TGTGCCGGTAAATGGGAACCCGCGAACACCGGGGAGCTGTTTTTT. It codes for CAGKWEPANTGELFF.

The chain combines TRBV9 with TRBJ2-6; 7 bases map to TRBD2. The germline gives CDR1 SGDLS, CDR2 YYNGEE. Trimming cost V 2 bases and J 0 bases; bases outside gene matches: 8. This CDR3 is 18 amino acids long. CDR3 residues: CASSVRSSGSSGANVLTF. CDR3 DNA sequence: TGTGCCAGCAGCGTGAGATCTAGCGGAAGCTCTGGGGCCAACGTCCTGACTTTC. Combining the CDR3 with reference TRBV9 and TRBJ2-6 gives the whole variable domain DSGVTQTPKHLITATGQRVTLRCSPRSGDLSVYWYQQSLDQGLQFLIQYYNGEERAKGNILERFSAQQFPDLHSELNLSSLELGDSALYFCASSVRSSGSSGANVLTFGAGSRLTVL.

The chain uses TRBV20-1 and TRBJ1-5; D is ambiguous. Per germline, CDR1 DFQATT and CDR2 SNEGSKA (reference sequence). V gave up 6 bases and J gave up 0 bases, with 12 bases separating them. This CDR3 contains 14 residues. The CDR3 bases are TGCAGTGCAGTCCCGAGCTATAGCAATCAGCCCCAGCATTTT. Residues: CSAVPSYSNQPQHF.

Remarks on this clonotype: An end of the junction differs from the germline gene, which may be a read error. The chain is built from TRBV19 and TRBJ1-1, with 8 bases aligning to TRBD1. Germline assignment: CDR1 LNHDA and CDR2 SQIVND (reference sequence). CDR3 length equals 15 residues. CDR3 sequence reads: CASSSMDRERTEASF. CDR3 DNA sequence: TGTGCCAGCAGCTCGATGGACAGGGAAAGAACTGAAGCTTCCTTT.

This clonotype was observed a few times. CDR3 nucleotides: TGTGCCAGCTGCCGGACTAAGAGTTGTGAGCAGTACTTC. This gives the protein CASCRTKSCEQYF. This chain uses TRBV12-3 or TRBV12-4 with TRBJ2-7; D perhaps matches TRBD2 (6 bases). The length of the CDR3 is 13 residues. V lost 8 bases and J lost 7, with 18 bases in between.